The 29 T cell receptor beta chains below all came from one sample that was sequenced in a study of cytomegalovirus exposure and HLA in healthy donors. Primers: 60 Vbeta forward and 13 Jbeta reverse. TCRdb's copy holds only in-frame clones and misses some; the assay was immunoSEQ multiplex PCR. Among about 130,000 clones, about three quarters were seen once, and the ten largest hold just over 1%. Sequencing input: PBMCs. These receptors originate from a human donor in good health.

The genes are TRBV19 and TRBJ2-1, with 8 positions matching TRBD2. The length of the CDR3 is 18 residues. The germline gives CDR1 LNHDA, CDR2 SQIVND (reference sequence). The J segment lost 8 bases and the V segment lost 7 bases, leaving 22 bases of the junction unmatched. CDR3 DNA sequence: TGTGCCAGTACCGAGGGGGGAGGGGTGGGACTAGGACGTCATGAGCAGTTCTTC. Translated, it gives CASTEGGGVGLGRHEQFF. Looking up the rest from reference TRBV19 and TRBJ2-1 gives the full variable domain: DGGITQSPKYLFRKEGQNVTLSCEQNLNHDAMYWYRQDPGQGLRLIYYSQIVNDFQKGDIAEGYSVSREKKESFPLTVTSAQKNPTAFYLCASTEGGGVGLGRHEQFFGPGTRLTVL.

The chain links TRBV28 to TRBJ2-3; D perhaps matches TRBD1 (7 bases). The germline V and J ends were trimmed by 6 bases and 2 bases, with 12 bases remaining between them. There are 14 residues in the CDR3. Germline V gene sequence: CDR1 MDHEN, CDR2 SYDVKM. The CDR3 reads CASRVRGVTDTQYF. The DNA for the CDR3 is TGTGCCAGCAGAGTCAGGGGGGTCACAGATACGCAGTATTTT.

The CDR3 loop reads CASSFVLDSTDTQYF. The CDR3 DNA sequence: TGTGCCAGCAGTTTTGTTCTAGATTCCACAGATACGCAGTATTTT. The V and J genes are TRBV27 and TRBJ2-3; D not resolved. CDR1 and CDR2 from the germline V gene are MNHEY and SMNVEV (reference sequence). The length of the CDR3 is 15 residues. Trimming pared 3 bases from V and 2 bases from J, leaving 12 bases between.

The chain uses TRBV7-9 and TRBJ1-2; D not certain. Germline loops: CDR1 SEHNR, CDR2 FQNEAQ (reference sequence). The CDR3 spans 13 residues. Trimming stripped 3 bases from V and 2 bases from J, with 7 bases between. The CDR3 sequence: CASSFSGNYGYTF. In DNA, the CDR3 is TGTGCCAGCAGCTTTTCGGGAAACTATGGCTACACCTTC.

The rearrangement links TRBV11-2 to TRBJ1-1; unclear D gene. Germline lookup yields CDR1 SGHAT and CDR2 FQNNGV. The V and J ends lost 5 bases and 5 bases respectively, with 6 bases between them. The CDR3 is 11 residues long. CDR3 DNA sequence: TGTGCCAGCAGCGCGAAAACTGAAGCTTTCTTT. It yields the protein CASSAKTEAFF. The whole variable domain, remainder taken from reference TRBV11-2 and TRBJ1-1, is EAGVAQSPRYKIIEKRQSVAFWCNPISGHATLYWYQQILGQGPKLLIQFQNNGVVDDSQLPKDRFSAERLKGVDSTLKIQPAKLEDSAVYLCASSAKTEAFFGQGTRLTVV.

The V gene is TRBV5-1, the J gene TRBJ2-7; D unresolved. The germline V gene encodes CDR1 SGHRS and CDR2 YFSETQ. The CDR3 extends over 14 amino acids. V shed 6 bases and J shed 2 bases, with 15 bases lying between them. The CDR3: CASTRVGRTYEQYF. DNA of the CDR3: TGCGCCAGCACCCGGGTAGGCCGAACCTACGAGCAGTACTTC. Filled out from reference TRBV5-1 and TRBJ2-7, the complete variable domain reads KAGVTQTPRYLIKTRGQQVTLSCSPISGHRSVSWYQQTPGQGLQFLFEYFSETQRNKGNFPGRFSGRQFSNSRSEMNVSTLELGDSALYLCASTRVGRTYEQYFGPGTRLTVT.

This clone showed up just a few times. DNA for the CDR3: TGCGCCAGCAGCACCTCGACAGGGGTGCCTGAAGCTTTCTTT. The encoded protein is CASSTSTGVPEAFF. The chain has TRBV5-1 and TRBJ1-1; TRBD1 matches 8 bases. The CDR3 has 14 residues. J lost 6 bases, V lost 4 bases, and 8 bases had no gene match. Per germline, CDR1 SGHRS and CDR2 YFSETQ.

The rearrangement uses TRBV19 and TRBJ1-5; TRBD1 is a possible D gene (6 bases). The CDR3 is 13 residues long. The germline V and J ends were trimmed by 5 bases and 7 bases, with 12 bases remaining between them. Germline loops: CDR1 LNHDA, CDR2 SQIVND (reference sequence). CDR3 in amino acids: CASSDGGEQPQHF. CDR3 nucleotides: TGTGCCAGTAGTGATGGGGGCGAACAGCCCCAGCATTTT. The whole variable domain, filled in from reference TRBV19 and TRBJ1-5, reads DGGITQSPKYLFRKEGQNVTLSCEQNLNHDAMYWYRQDPGQGLRLIYYSQIVNDFQKGDIAEGYSVSREKKESFPLTVTSAQKNPTAFYLCASSDGGEQPQHFGDGTRLSIL.

This clone was recorded once. The chain recombines TRBV29-1 with TRBJ1-2; perhaps TRBD1 as D (5 bases). This CDR3 contains 12 residues. Germline CDR1 is SQVTM and CDR2 is ANQGSEA. V lost 3 bases, J lost 4 bases, and 9 bases lay in between. The CDR3 coding sequence is TGCAGCGTTGAGGGGCGTACCTATGGCTACACCTTC. This gives the protein CSVEGRTYGYTF. Full variable domain (outside the CDR3, taken from reference TRBV29-1 and TRBJ1-2): SAVISQKPSRDICQRGTSLTIQCQVDSQVTMMFWYRQQPGQSLTLIATANQGSEATYESGFVIDKFPISRPNLTFSTLTVSNMSPEDSSIYLCSVEGRTYGYTFGSGTRLTVV.

J is TRBJ1-2 and V is TRBV5-4, with a tentative D call TRBD1 (5 bases). In germline, CDR1 is SGHNT, CDR2 YYREEE (reference sequence). This CDR3 has 14 amino acids. Deletions cut 5 bases from V and 8 bases from J, with 19 bases between. This CDR3 is CASRGEGTTLGYTF. The CDR3 nucleotides read TGTGCCAGCAGAGGGGAGGGGACCACATTGGGCTACACCTTC.

The chain joins TRBV7-9 to TRBJ2-5, with 9 bases that match TRBD1. The V gene end was trimmed by 5 bases and the J gene end by 5 bases; junction bases not matched to a gene: 12. Looked up from germline, CDR1 is SEHNR and CDR2 is FQNEAQ (reference sequence). This CDR3 has 16 residues. The CDR3 nucleotides read TGTGCCAGCAGCCCAGCGACAGGGGGGATTTTGGAGACCCAGTACTTC. Its translation is CASSPATGGILETQYF. Looking up the rest from reference TRBV7-9 and TRBJ2-5 gives the full variable domain: DTGVSQNPRHKITKRGQNVTFRCDPISEHNRLYWYRQTLGQGPEFLTYFQNEAQLEKSRLLSDRFSAERPKGSFSTLEIQRTEQGDSAMYLCASSPATGGILETQYFGPGTRLLVL.

V gene TRBV5-1 combines with J gene TRBJ2-7; 9 bases are a match to TRBD1. J gave up 4 bases and V 2 bases, and 19 bases lay outside the gene matches. Germline-derived CDR1 and CDR2 are SGHRS and YFSETQ. This CDR3 is built from 19 residues. The CDR3 loop reads CASSFIWPRGTGGKYEQYF. The CDR3 region has the DNA TGCGCCAGCAGCTTTATTTGGCCCCGAGGAACAGGGGGCAAGTACGAGCAGTACTTC. Drawing the rest from reference TRBV5-1 and TRBJ2-7, the complete variable domain is KAGVTQTPRYLIKTRGQQVTLSCSPISGHRSVSWYQQTPGQGLQFLFEYFSETQRNKGNFPGRFSGRQFSNSRSEMNVSTLELGDSALYLCASSFIWPRGTGGKYEQYFGPGTRLTVT.

The chain uses TRBV11-2 and TRBJ1-2; D is unclear. V was clipped by 3 bases and J by 0 bases, with 11 bases between them. From germline, CDR1 is SGHAT and CDR2 FQNNGV. The CDR3 has 15 amino acids. The CDR3 DNA sequence: TGTGCCAGCAGCTTGAATACGTTAGCTAACTATGGCTACACCTTC. Translation: CASSLNTLANYGYTF. The variable domain in full, with the rest retrieved from reference TRBV11-2 and TRBJ1-2, is EAGVAQSPRYKIIEKRQSVAFWCNPISGHATLYWYQQILGQGPKLLIQFQNNGVVDDSQLPKDRFSAERLKGVDSTLKIQPAKLEDSAVYLCASSLNTLANYGYTFGSGTRLTVV.

The chain employs TRBV20-1 and TRBJ2-7, with D maybe TRBD2 (5 bases). The V gene lost 1 base and the J gene lost 4 bases, with 5 bases spanning the gap. Germline V gene sequence: CDR1 DFQATT, CDR2 SNEGSKA (reference sequence). There are 11 residues in the CDR3. CDR3 DNA sequence: TGCAGTGCTAGAGGGGAGTACGAGCAGTACTTC. It codes for CSARGEYEQYF.

The CDR3, as DNA: TGTGCCAGCCGTATTGGGTGGGGGGGAGGATCACCCCTCCACTTT. Translating gives CASRIGWGGGSPLHF. This rearrangement joins TRBV6-5 to TRBJ1-6, with D perhaps TRBD1 (5 bases). Germline loops: CDR1 MNHEY, CDR2 SVGAGI. This CDR3 has 15 residues. V was clipped by 8 bases and J by 10 bases, with 21 bases between them.

This clone occurred once. The rearrangement joins TRBV4-2 to TRBJ1-6; D ambiguous. The ends were cut back, 1 base at V and 0 bases at J, with 16 bases in the middle. The CDR3 has 19 amino acids. Per germline, CDR1 LGHNA and CDR2 YNFKEQ. CDR3 amino acids: CASSQGFRTASSYNSPLHF. As DNA, the CDR3 is TGTGCCAGCAGCCAAGGCTTCCGAACCGCCAGCTCCTATAATTCACCCCTCCACTTT.

V and J are TRBV7-9 and TRBJ2-7; 7 bases are shared with TRBD1. Germline CDR1 reads SEHNR; CDR2 reads FQNEAQ (reference sequence). The CDR3 extends over 14 amino acids. The J segment lost 3 bases and the V segment lost 5 bases, leaving 7 bases of the junction unmatched. The CDR3 spells CASSPRQGIYEQYF. CDR3 DNA sequence: TGTGCCAGCAGCCCACGACAGGGTATCTACGAGCAGTACTTC.

V and J are TRBV6-5 and TRBJ2-7; D gene unclear. Trimming cost V 5 bases and J 1 base, with 12 bases left between them. The CDR3 is 14 amino acids. Germline V gene sequence: CDR1 MNHEY, CDR2 SVGAGI. CDR3 bases: TGTGCCAGCAGTACCCCGGGTCTATCCTACGAGCAGTACTTC. Its translation: CASSTPGLSYEQYF.

This clone appeared a few times. The V call is TRBV7-6, the J call TRBJ1-1; D not resolved. The V and J ends lost 6 bases and 3 bases respectively, with 11 bases between them. In germline, CDR1 is SGHVS, CDR2 FNYEAQ. The CDR3 is 13 residues long. In nucleotides, the CDR3 is TGTGCCAGCAGTCATAGTCTGGACACTGAAGCTTTCTTT. It is translated as CASSHSLDTEAFF.

The V gene is TRBV14, the J gene TRBJ1-4, with TRBD1 identical over 9 bases. The CDR3 is 13 amino acids. Per the germline V gene, CDR1 is SGHDN and CDR2 is FVKESK. V was pared by 8 bases and J by 7 bases, with 5 bases of the junction left unmatched. CDR3 amino acids: CASSGTGIEKLFF. DNA for the CDR3: TGTGCCAGCTCCGGGACAGGGATTGAAAAACTGTTTTTT. Filled out from reference TRBV14 and TRBJ1-4, the complete variable domain reads EAGVTQFPSHSVIEKGQTVTLRCDPISGHDNLYWYRRVMGKEIKFLLHFVKESKQDESGMPNNRFLAERTGGTYSTLKVQPAELEDSGVYFCASSGTGIEKLFFGSGTQLSVL.

The rearrangement uses TRBV5-1 and TRBJ2-7; 9 bases are shared with TRBD1. The germline V gene encodes CDR1 SGHRS and CDR2 YFSETQ. Trimming took 4 bases from V and 0 from J; bases not matched to a gene: 11. The CDR3 totals 17 residues. The DNA of the CDR3 is TGCGCCAGCAGCCCGGCCGGACAGGGGTCCCACTCCTACGAGCAGTACTTC. It encodes CASSPAGQGSHSYEQYF.

This clone was observed a handful of times. The chain couples TRBV28 to TRBJ1-4; 7 bases are a match to TRBD1. The CDR3 runs 16 residues. The V and J ends lost 4 bases and 3 bases, in that order; junction bases with no gene match: 8. The germline gives CDR1 MDHEN, CDR2 SYDVKM. CDR3 protein: CASSSTGQLANEKLFF. CDR3 bases: TGTGCCAGCAGTTCGACAGGGCAATTGGCTAATGAAAAACTGTTTTTT.

This chain connects TRBV14 to TRBJ1-6; D is undetermined. This CDR3 is built from 16 residues. The V end lost 1 base, the J end lost 11 bases, and 18 bases lay between the germline ends. The germline gives CDR1 SGHDN, CDR2 FVKESK. CDR3 region: CASSQGGAGRIPPLHF. The CDR3 DNA reads TGTGCCAGCAGCCAAGGGGGAGCTGGCAGAATACCACCCCTCCACTTT.

The chain links TRBV5-6 to TRBJ1-3; D unclear. Per germline, CDR1 SGHDT and CDR2 YYEEEE. CDR3 length: 15 residues. Between the trimmed V and J ends, which lost 0 bases and 0 bases, there was a span of 7 bases. CDR3 in amino acids: CASSLGSYSGNTIYF. The DNA for the CDR3 is TGTGCCAGCAGCTTGGGAAGCTACTCTGGAAACACCATATATTTT.

This clone was seen only once. In the same sample, other DNA sequences code for this CDR3. The rearrangement uses TRBV25-1 and TRBJ2-7; TRBD1 matches at 7 bases. The CDR3 loop spans 14 amino acids. Germline V gene data show CDR1 as MGHDK and CDR2 as SYGVNS. The V and J ends lost 4 bases and 0 bases, in that order; junction bases with no gene match: 3. The CDR3 bases are TGTGCCAGCAGTGGCTCAGGGGGCTCCTACGAGCAGTACTTC. It yields the protein CASSGSGGSYEQYF.

This chain connects TRBV7-2 to TRBJ2-5; the match to TRBD1 covers 10 bases. The CDR3 is made up of 15 amino acids. J was trimmed by 4 bases and V by 3 bases; bases with no gene match: 5. Germline V gives CDR1 SGHTA, CDR2 FQGNSA. The CDR3 DNA sequence: TGTGCCAGCAGCTTGGAAGACAGGGGGCGAGAGACCCAGTACTTC. This gives the protein CASSLEDRGRETQYF. Supplemented by reference TRBV7-2 and TRBJ2-5, the full variable domain reads GAGVSQSPSNKVTEKGKDVELRCDPISGHTALYWYRQSLGQGLEFLIYFQGNSAPDKSGLPSDRFSAERTGGSVSTLTIQRTQQEDSAVYLCASSLEDRGRETQYFGPGTRLLVL.

A word on this clone: One junction end disagrees with the germline gene, perhaps due to a read error. The chain recombines TRBV5-1 with TRBJ2-1, with D unresolved. CDR1 SGHRS and CDR2 YFSETQ come from the germline V gene. This CDR3 comprises 12 residues. CDR3 DNA sequence: TGTGCCAGCAGCTTGCAGACCGGGGAGCAGTTCTTC. Translating gives CASSLQTGEQFF.

CDR3 coding DNA: TGTGCCAGTTCTTCGACAGATTACACTGAAGCTTTCTTT. This sequence encodes CASSSTDYTEAFF. The chain is built from TRBV19 and TRBJ1-1; possible D gene TRBD1, 5 bases. Per the germline V gene, CDR1 is LNHDA and CDR2 is SQIVND (reference sequence). The ends were cut back, 8 bases at V and 3 bases at J, with 13 bases in the middle. CDR3 length equals 13 residues.

The chain joins TRBV18 to TRBJ1-1; TRBD1 aligns across 7 bases. With V trimmed by 2 bases and J by 4 bases, 4 bases remained unmatched. Germline lookup yields CDR1 KGHSH and CDR2 LQKENI. This CDR3 has 14 amino acids. The CDR3 loop reads CASSPMGDSTEAFF. CDR3 sequence (DNA): TGTGCCAGCTCACCAATGGGGGACAGCACTGAAGCTTTCTTT.